These 18 T cell receptor beta chains share one sample of origin, sequenced in a study of CD8 T cells in ankylosing spondylitis. Findings and caveats of the study: A TCR beta motif of roughly eight highly homologous variants seemed to mark ankylosing spondylitis blood.

TCRdb called the 5' RACE reads again in MiXCR, with one record for every CDR3 protein. Among some 840,000 distinct CDR3 sequences, about an eighth were seen once, and the ten largest hold approximately 0.5%. Antigens of these TCRs are unknown. The sample was blood, either unsorted or a sorted T cell fraction (not recorded which). These receptors originate from a male donor with ankylosing spondylitis.

This clonotype was picked up a small number of times. The gene calls are TRBV7-2 and TRBJ1-1; D is unclear. CDR1 SGHTA and CDR2 FQGNSA come from the germline V gene. CDR3 length: 12 amino acids. V lost 1 base to trimming and J lost 11 bases, with 11 bases between them. Written as DNA, the CDR3 is TGTGCCAGCAGCTTAGGACCCGGTGGGGCTTTCTTT. This translates into CASSLGPGGAFF.

This clonotype has more than one count but fewer than ten. The chain uses TRBV9 and TRBJ2-5, with D maybe TRBD1 (5 bases). The CDR3 is 14 amino acids. Looked up from germline, CDR1 is SGDLS and CDR2 is YYNGEE. Trimming removed 0 bases from V and 2 bases from J, with 8 bases in between. CDR3: CASSVVPGQETQYF. In DNA form, the CDR3 reads TGTGCCAGCAGCGTAGTTCCAGGGCAAGAGACCCAGTACTTC.

This clonotype was seen only a few times. The CDR3 is CASSYSGQKRGGYTF. DNA for the CDR3: TGTGCCAGCAGTTACTCGGGACAGAAACGGGGTGGCTACACCTTC. This chain joins TRBV6-5 and TRBJ1-2, with TRBD1 identical over 7 bases. Germline V lookup: CDR1 MNHEY, CDR2 SVGAGI. The CDR3 runs to 15 residues. Trimming at V came to 0 bases and at J to 7 bases, leaving 8 bases not matched to a gene.

This clonotype was observed many times. The chain carries TRBV12-3 or TRBV12-4 and TRBJ1-1; D is possibly TRBD1 (6 bases). The CDR3 has 14 residues. The V end lost 4 bases, the J end lost 5 bases, and 14 bases lay between the germline ends. The CDR3 sequence: CASSSQGKGTEAFF. DNA of the CDR3: TGTGCCAGCAGTTCACAGGGAAAGGGTACTGAAGCTTTCTTT.

This clonotype showed up many times. The rearrangement joins TRBV7-2 to TRBJ2-7; maybe TRBD2 (5 bases). Per the germline V gene, CDR1 is SGHTA and CDR2 is FQGNSA. The CDR3 has 13 amino acids. Deletions cut 8 bases from V and 0 bases from J, with 11 bases between. This chain's CDR3 is CASAASRSYEQYF. CDR3 bases: TGTGCCAGCGCGGCTAGCCGCTCCTACGAGCAGTACTTC.

This clonotype was counted a few times. The V and J genes are TRBV30 and TRBJ2-7; tentative D call: TRBD2 (5 bases). The V end lost 5 bases, the J end lost 9 bases, and 11 bases lay between the germline ends. The CDR3 extends over 10 amino acids. Germline V gene sequence: CDR1 GTSNPN, CDR2 SVGIG (reference sequence). The CDR3 DNA reads as TGTGCCTGGGGGGAGACTCTGCAGTACTTC. Amino acid sequence: CAWGETLQYF. The full variable domain, its missing parts supplied by reference TRBV30 and TRBJ2-7, is SQTIHQWPATLVQPVGSPLSLECTVEGTSNPNLYWYRQAAGRGLQLLFYSVGIGQISSEVPQNLSASRPQDRQFILSSKKLLLSDSGFYLCAWGETLQYFGPGTRLTVT.

With respect to this clonotype: The junction shows a germline mismatch at one end, possibly a read error. V and J are TRBV19 and TRBJ1-5, with D maybe TRBD1 (5 bases). Germline V gene sequence: CDR1 LNHDA, CDR2 SQIVND (reference sequence). The CDR3 totals 15 residues. The CDR3 spells CASRRGTGPMNPPHF. The CDR3 bases are TGTGCCAGTAGGCGGGGGACCGGTCCAATGAACCCCCCGCATTTT.

This clonotype was counted ten times or more. One end of the junction fails to match germline, which may point to a read error. The chain recombines TRBV20-1 with TRBJ1-5; TRBD1 matches at 7 bases. The CDR3 is 13 residues long. CDR1 and CDR2 from the germline V gene are DFQATT and SNEGSKA (reference sequence). The CDR3 spells CSARDRVTQPQHF. Written as DNA, the CDR3 is TGCAGTGCCAGAGACAGGGTTACACAGCCCCAGCATTTT.

The table lists this clonotype with a few counts. The chain has TRBV7-2 and TRBJ1-6; 9 bases align to TRBD1. Germline CDR1 and CDR2: SGHTA and FQGNSA. J gave up 5 bases and V 2 bases, and 7 bases lay outside the gene matches. The length of the CDR3 is 17 residues. The CDR3 DNA follows: TGTGCCAGCAGCTTACAGGGGGGGACAGGGAATAATTCACCCCTCCACTTT. This sequence encodes CASSLQGGTGNNSPLHF.

This clonotype was seen at least ten times. The rearrangement uses TRBV29-1 and TRBJ1-6; tentative D call: TRBD1 (5 bases). CDR1 and CDR2 from the germline V gene are SQVTM and ANQGSEA. The CDR3 spans 14 residues. V dropped 4 bases and J dropped 4 bases, with 11 bases sitting between them. The CDR3, as DNA: TGCAGCGTTGTTACGGGGGATTATAATTCACCCCTCCACTTT. Its protein product is CSVVTGDYNSPLHF. The whole variable domain, remainder taken from reference TRBV29-1 and TRBJ1-6, is SAVISQKPSRDICQRGTSLTIQCQVDSQVTMMFWYRQQPGQSLTLIATANQGSEATYESGFVIDKFPISRPNLTFSTLTVSNMSPEDSSIYLCSVVTGDYNSPLHFGNGTRLTVT.

The gene calls are TRBV7-2 and TRBJ2-5, with 8 bases aligning to TRBD2. Unmatched junction bases numbered 4, after V lost 0 bases and J lost 4 bases. This CDR3 region has 15 residues. Germline values: CDR1 SGHTA, CDR2 FQGNSA. For the CDR3, the DNA is TGTGCCAGCAGCTTAGCAGACCGGGAGGGAGAGACCCAGTACTTC. This sequence encodes CASSLADREGETQYF.

This clonotype was observed a handful of times. The chain carries TRBV9 and TRBJ1-2, with a tentative D call TRBD1 (5 bases). CDR1 is SGDLS and CDR2 is YYNGEE in the germline V gene. Trimming left V 4 bases short and J 10 bases short, with 23 bases between. The length of the CDR3 is 15 residues. The DNA for the CDR3 is TGTGCCAGCAGCCACTTGACCAGGGCGGCGGGGGACTACACCTTC. This gives the protein CASSHLTRAAGDYTF.

The chain has TRBV12-3 or TRBV12-4 and TRBJ1-5, with 9 bases matching TRBD1. The V gene end was trimmed by 5 bases and the J gene end by 2 bases; junction bases not matched to a gene: 13. The CDR3 extends over 18 amino acids. As DNA, the CDR3 is TGTGCCAGCAGTGGACCGGGACAGGGCATACGCGGCAATCAGCCCCAGCATTTT. Residues: CASSGPGQGIRGNQPQHF.

The rearrangement joins TRBV6-5 to TRBJ1-6; weak D call: TRBD1 (6 bases). Between the trimmed V and J ends, which lost 1 base and 3 bases, there was a span of 7 bases. CDR1 is MNHEY and CDR2 is SVGAGI in the germline V gene. CDR3 length: 15 amino acids. The CDR3 DNA reads as TGTGCCAGCAGTTACTTGGGACACTATAATTCACCCCTCCACTTT. It codes for CASSYLGHYNSPLHF.

This clonotype was detected a few times. Here the CDR3 DNA reads TGTGCCATCAGTGAGTTTGGGACTAGCGGAAACAATGAGCAGTTCTTC. It yields the protein CAISEFGTSGNNEQFF. The chain has TRBV10-3 and TRBJ2-1, with TRBD2 matching over 11 bases. J was trimmed by 5 bases and V by 1 base; bases with no gene match: 4. CDR3 length: 16 residues. CDR1 and CDR2 from the germline V gene are ENHRY and SYGVKD.

This chain connects TRBV7-2 to TRBJ1-2; 9 bases agree with TRBD1. The CDR3 extends over 15 amino acids. J gave up 5 bases and V 3 bases, and 7 bases lay outside the gene matches. CDR1 is SGHTA and CDR2 is FQGNSA in the germline V gene. The CDR3, as DNA: TGTGCCAGCAGCTTGGAGGGACAGGGAGGGTATGGCTACACCTTC. Its protein product is CASSLEGQGGYGYTF.

The rearrangement uses TRBV28 and TRBJ2-1; D could derive from TRBD1 or TRBD2 (5 bases each). V gave up 4 bases and J gave up 6 bases, with 7 bases separating them. Germline CDR1 MDHEN, CDR2 SYDVKM. The length of the CDR3 is 12 residues. The CDR3 DNA sequence: TGTGCCAGCAGTTGGGGGTTCAATGAGCAGTTCTTC. Protein sequence: CASSWGFNEQFF. The full variable domain, its missing parts supplied by reference TRBV28 and TRBJ2-1, is DVKVTQSSRYLVKRTGEKVFLECVQDMDHENMFWYRQDPGLGLRLIYFSYDVKMKEKGDIPEGYSVSREKKERFSLILESASTNQTSMYLCASSWGFNEQFFGPGTRLTVL.

The V and J genes are TRBV4-3 and TRBJ1-2; 7 nucleotides match TRBD1. Trimming at V came to 1 base and at J to 0 bases, leaving 11 bases not matched to a gene. The CDR3 is made up of 18 amino acids. CDR1 and CDR2 from the germline V gene are LGHNA and YSLEER. CDR3 loop: CASSQVLWAGGTNYGYTF. CDR3 DNA: TGCGCCAGCAGCCAAGTTCTCTGGGCAGGGGGAACTAACTATGGCTACACCTTC.